This TCR beta chain was captured in a study of blood T cell repertoires in COVID-19. As for the study in general: From T cells, B-cell-depleted T cells, or PBMCs came the material, which was cDNA or gDNA.

All enrollees were roughly 18 to 100 years old and from around 25 US areas. Participants had their cohort set by participant-reported clinical history. Original data processing: Reference gene primer amplification yielded estimated nucleated cell counts. TCRdb's copy holds only in-frame clones and misses some; the assay was immunoSEQ multiplex PCR. The V and J calls and clone size are taken from that table; D and trimming were inferred from the DNA. The table shows about 170,000 clones, with 79% occurring only once. This clone was picked up a small number of times. Germline V gene lookup returns CDR1 SGHKS and CDR2 YYEKEE (reference sequence). The CDR3 runs 15 residues. V shed 2 bases and J 0 bases; nucleotides not matched to a gene: 3.

Sequencing was performed on PBMCs or T cells enriched from blood (not recorded which). The J gene is TRBJ1-1, the V gene TRBV5-5; 8 bases fit TRBD1. The sequence was obtained from a woman in her 70s in a cohort exposed to, infected with or recovered from COVID-19 (not recorded which). The CDR3 DNA reads as TGTGCCAGCAGCTTTGGCAGGGGGCTGAACACTGAAGCTTTCTTT. Translated: CASSFGRGLNTEAFF.